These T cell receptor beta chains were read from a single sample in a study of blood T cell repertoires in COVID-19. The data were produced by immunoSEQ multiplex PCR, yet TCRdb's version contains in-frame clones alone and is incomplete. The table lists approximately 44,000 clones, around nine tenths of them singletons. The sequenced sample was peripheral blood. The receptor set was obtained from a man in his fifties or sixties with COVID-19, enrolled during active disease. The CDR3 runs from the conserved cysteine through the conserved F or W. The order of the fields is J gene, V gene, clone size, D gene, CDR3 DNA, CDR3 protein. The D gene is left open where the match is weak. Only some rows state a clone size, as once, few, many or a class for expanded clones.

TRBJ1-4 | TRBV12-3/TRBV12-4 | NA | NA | TGTGGAGACAGGGAAAAACTGTTTTTT | CGDREKLFF
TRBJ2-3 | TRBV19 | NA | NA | TGTGCCAGTAGTACCGAAGGGGCCACGGATACGCAGTATTTT | CASSTEGATDTQYF
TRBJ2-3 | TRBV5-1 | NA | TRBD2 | TGCGCCAGCAGCCCCCAAAGACTAGCGACAGATACGCAGTATTTT | CASSPQRLATDTQYF
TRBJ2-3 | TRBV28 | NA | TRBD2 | TGTGCCAGCAGTTCCCCCCGAGCGGGAGTTGGGGGCACAGATACGCAGTATTTT | CASSSPRAGVGGTDTQYF
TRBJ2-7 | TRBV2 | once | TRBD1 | TGTGCCAGCAGTTTCCGGGACAGGACTACCTACGAGCAGTACTTC | CASSFRDRTTYEQYF
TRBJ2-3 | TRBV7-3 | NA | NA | TGTGCCAGCAGCTTCAACAGGGATTCAGATACGCAGTATTTT | CASSFNRDSDTQYF
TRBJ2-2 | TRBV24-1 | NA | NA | TGTGCCACCAGTGACTCCCGGACAGTGAACACCGGGGAGCTGTTTTTT | CATSDSRTVNTGELFF
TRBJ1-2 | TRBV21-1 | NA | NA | TGTGCCAGCAGCATCCCTCCTCGGAGGGGGCGCGAGGGCTACACCTTC | CASSIPPRRGREGYTF
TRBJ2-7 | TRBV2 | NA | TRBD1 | TGTGCCAGCAGACGGACAGGGGGCTTCCACGAGCAGTACTTC | CASRRTGGFHEQYF
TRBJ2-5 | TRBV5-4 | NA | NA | TGTGCCAGCAGCTATAAGGGGCAAGAGACCCAGTACTTC | CASSYKGQETQYF
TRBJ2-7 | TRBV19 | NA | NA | TGTGCCAGTAGGCACAGGGGCGCGGGACCCTACGAGCAGTACTTC | CASRHRGAGPYEQYF
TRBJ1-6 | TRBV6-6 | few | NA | TGTGCCAGCAGCGGCGGGGACGTGAATTCACCCCTCCACTTT | CASSGGDVNSPLHF
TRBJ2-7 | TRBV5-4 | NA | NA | TGTGCCAGCAGCCCCCGGACAACCGCCTACGAGCAGTACTTC | CASSPRTTAYEQYF
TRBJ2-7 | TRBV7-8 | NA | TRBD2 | TGTGCCAGCAGCTCCAGACTCACTAGCGGGATAATTCACGAGCAGTACTTC | CASSSRLTSGIIHEQYF
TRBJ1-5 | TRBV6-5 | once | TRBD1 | TGTGCCAGCCAAGGGACAGGGGGCTCACAGCCCCAGCATTTT | CASQGTGGSQPQHF
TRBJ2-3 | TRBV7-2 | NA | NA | TGTGCCAGCAGCTTAGCGGGGGCGACGGGCACAGATACGCAGTATTTT | CASSLAGATGTDTQYF
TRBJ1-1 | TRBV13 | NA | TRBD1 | TGTGCCAGCAGTACACAGGGGGCGAGAGGGAACACTGAAGCTTTCTTT | CASSTQGARGNTEAFF
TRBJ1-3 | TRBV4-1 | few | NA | TGCGCCAGCAGCCACCAGGGTATCTCTGGAAACACCATATATTTT | CASSHQGISGNTIYF
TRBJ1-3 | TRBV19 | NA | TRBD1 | TGTGCCAGTACCCGGACAGGGATCTTGGGAAACACCATATATTTT | CASTRTGILGNTIYF
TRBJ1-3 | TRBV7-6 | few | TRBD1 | TGTGCCAGCAGCTCCACAGACAGGGTGGGAAACACCATATATTTT | CASSSTDRVGNTIYF
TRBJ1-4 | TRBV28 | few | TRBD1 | TGTGCCAGCAGAGCTCAGGGGGCGGGGGAAAAACTGTTTTTT | CASRAQGAGEKLFF
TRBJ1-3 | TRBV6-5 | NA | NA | TGTGCCAGCAGTTACTCCCGCCAGGGAAACACCATATATTTT | CASSYSRQGNTIYF
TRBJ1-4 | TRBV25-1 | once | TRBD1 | TGTGCCAGCGGCCCTGCCGGGACAGTTGAAAAACTGTTTTTT | CASGPAGTVEKLFF
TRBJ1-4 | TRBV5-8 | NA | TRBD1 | TGTGCCAGCAGCATGGACAGGGGGGGGCTTAATGAAAAACTGTTTTTT | CASSMDRGGLNEKLFF
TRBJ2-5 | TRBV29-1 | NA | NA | TGCAGCGTTTGGGGGGACGGCAGGGAGACCCAGTACTTC | CSVWGDGRETQYF
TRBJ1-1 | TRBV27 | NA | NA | TGTGCCAGCAGTTTTTTCTCGGGGGAAGCTTTCTTT | CASSFFSGEAFF